This section outlines one T cell receptor beta chain sequence together with its context. What it binds is not known. The entry originates in a study of shared clonotypes between healthy human individuals. Overall study: CD8 memory received one plate per donor, CD8 naive two, CD4 memory three and CD4 naive three. Study-level findings and limits: Memory subsets generally showed lower estimated richness than naive subsets.

CD45RO-negative cells were positively selected for CCR7, leaving out terminally differentiated effector memory CD45RA+ cells. Every one of the donors was a Caucasian adult that lived in Nashville, Tennessee. An assay was performed, and its level was deep. Produced via immunoSEQ multiplex PCR; TCRdb's table is partial and in-frame only. The sample shows about 800,000 clones, about 96% of them seen only once. V shed 5 bases and J shed 0 bases, with 12 bases lying between them. Germline V gene lookup returns CDR1 SGHRS and CDR2 YFSETQ. The CDR3 is made up of 16 amino acids. The sequence was collected from a young man in good health. The specimen sequenced was naive CD8+ T cells sorted from blood. The chain is built from TRBV5-1 and TRBJ2-6; D perhaps matches TRBD1 (5 bases). This CDR3 reads CASSSSDSSGANVLTF. CDR3 coding DNA: TGCGCCAGCAGTTCAAGCGACAGCTCTGGGGCCAACGTCCTGACTTTC.